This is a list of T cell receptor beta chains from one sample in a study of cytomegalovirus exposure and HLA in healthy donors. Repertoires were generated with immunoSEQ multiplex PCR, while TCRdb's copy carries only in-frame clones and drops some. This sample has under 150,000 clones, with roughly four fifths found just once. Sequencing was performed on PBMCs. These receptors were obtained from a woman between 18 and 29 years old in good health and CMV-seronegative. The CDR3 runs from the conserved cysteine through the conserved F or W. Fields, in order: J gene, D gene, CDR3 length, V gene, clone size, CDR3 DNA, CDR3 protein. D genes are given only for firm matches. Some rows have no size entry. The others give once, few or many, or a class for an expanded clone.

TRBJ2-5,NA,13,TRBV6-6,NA,TGTGCCAGCAGCCGTGGGGGGTTTGAGACCCAGTACTTC,CASSRGGFETQYF
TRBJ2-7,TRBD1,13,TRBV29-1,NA,TGCAGCGTACAGGACAGGGGATTAAACGAGCAGTACTTC,CSVQDRGLNEQYF
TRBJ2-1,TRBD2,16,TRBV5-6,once,TGTGCCAGCAGCCCGATAGCGGGAGGAACCTACAATGAGCAGTTCTTC,CASSPIAGGTYNEQFF
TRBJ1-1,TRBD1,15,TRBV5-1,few,TGCGCCAGCAGCTGGGGACAGGGAGTGAACACTGAAGCTTTCTTT,CASSWGQGVNTEAFF
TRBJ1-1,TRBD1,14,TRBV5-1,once,TGCGCCAGCAGCTTGTCGGGACAGCCCACTGAAGCTTTCTTT,CASSLSGQPTEAFF
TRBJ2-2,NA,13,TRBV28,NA,TGTGCCAGCCTCAAGCTCGGCACCGGGGAGCTGTTTTTT,CASLKLGTGELFF
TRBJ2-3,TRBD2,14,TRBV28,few,TGTGCCAGCAGTGGGAGGGTAAGCACAGATACGCAGTATTTT,CASSGRVSTDTQYF
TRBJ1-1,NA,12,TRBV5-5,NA,TGTGCCAGCAGCTTGTATCAGCGAGGGGCTTTCTTT,CASSLYQRGAFF
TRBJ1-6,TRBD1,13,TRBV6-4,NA,TGTGCCAGCGGGACAGGGGTCGGATCACCCCCCCACTTT,CASGTGVGSPPHF
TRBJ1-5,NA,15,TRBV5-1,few,TGCGCCAGCAGCTTGACAGGGTATAGCAATCAGCCCCAGCATTTT,CASSLTGYSNQPQHF
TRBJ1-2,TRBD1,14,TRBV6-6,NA,TGTGCCAGCAGTTACTTAGGGACAGACTATGGCTACACCTTC,CASSYLGTDYGYTF
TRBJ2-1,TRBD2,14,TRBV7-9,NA,TGTGCCAGCAGCTTGGGACTACCTTACAATGAGCAGTTCTTC,CASSLGLPYNEQFF
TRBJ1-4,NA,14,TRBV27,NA,TGTGCCAGCAGTTTGGGGGGGGGAGGTGAAAAACTGTTTTTT,CASSLGGGGEKLFF
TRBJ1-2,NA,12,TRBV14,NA,TGTGCCAGCAGCCAGGCAGGGGATGGCTACACCTTC,CASSQAGDGYTF
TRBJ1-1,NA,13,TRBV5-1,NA,TGCGCCAGCAGCTTGAAAGCTGGCACTGAAGCTTTCTTT,CASSLKAGTEAFF
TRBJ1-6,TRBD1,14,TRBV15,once,TGTGCCACCAGGACCGGGACAGATAAATCACCCCTCCACTTT,CATRTGTDKSPLHF
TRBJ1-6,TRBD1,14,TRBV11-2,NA,TGTGCCAGCAGCTTGACAGGGTCTAATTCACCCCTCCACTTT,CASSLTGSNSPLHF
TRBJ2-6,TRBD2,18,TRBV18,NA,TGTGCCAGCTCACCACCGGCTAGCGGGTACTCTGGGGCCAACGTCCTGACTTTC,CASSPPASGYSGANVLTF
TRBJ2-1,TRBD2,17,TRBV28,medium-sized,TGTGCCAGCAGTTTATTTCCCGGGACTAGCGGGCCAAATGGGCAGTTCTTC,CASSLFPGTSGPNGQFF
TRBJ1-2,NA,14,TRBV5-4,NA,TGTGCCAGCAGCTTGGGGGGCAGCATGTATGGCTACACCTTC,CASSLGGSMYGYTF
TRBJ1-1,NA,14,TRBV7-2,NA,TGTGCCAGCAGCCCGAAATCCCAGGGTAGAGGAGCTTTCTTT,CASSPKSQGRGAFF
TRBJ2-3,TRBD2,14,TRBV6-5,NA,TGTGCCAGCAAGCGGGGGCTCGGCACAGATACGCAGTATTTT,CASKRGLGTDTQYF
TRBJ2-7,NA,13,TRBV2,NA,TGTGCCAGCAGTGGTGAGGGGGGGTACGAGCAGTACTTC,CASSGEGGYEQYF
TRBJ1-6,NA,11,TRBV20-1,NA,TGCAGTGCTAGGGGGCTTGGTACCCTCCACTTT,CSARGLGTLHF
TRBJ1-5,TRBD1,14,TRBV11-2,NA,TGTGCCAGCAGCTTCGGACAGGGGGGCCAGCCCCAGCATTTT,CASSFGQGGQPQHF
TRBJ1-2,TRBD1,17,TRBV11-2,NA,TGTGCCAGCAGCCGTTTCCGAACCGGGACAGGGAACTATGGCTACACCTTC,CASSRFRTGTGNYGYTF
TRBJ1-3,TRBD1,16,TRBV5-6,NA,TGTGCCAGCAGCTGGGGAAGACAGGGTCTTGGAAACACCATATATTTT,CASSWGRQGLGNTIYF
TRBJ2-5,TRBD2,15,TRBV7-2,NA,TGTGCCAGCAGCCCGCAAGCGGGGCACGGGGAGACCCAGTACTTC,CASSPQAGHGETQYF
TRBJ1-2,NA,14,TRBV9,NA,TGTGCCAGCAGCGTAGAGCCGGAGGGCTATGGCTACACCTTC,CASSVEPEGYGYTF
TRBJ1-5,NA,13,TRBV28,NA,TGTGCCAGCAGTTTCCAGCCCCCGGGACCCCAGCATTTT,CASSFQPPGPQHF
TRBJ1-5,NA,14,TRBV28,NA,TGTGCCAGCAGTGCGGACAAAACAGGGCAGCCCCAGCATTTT,CASSADKTGQPQHF
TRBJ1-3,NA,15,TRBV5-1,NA,TGCGCCAGCAGCCCCCGGGAGAGCTCTGGAAACACCATATATTTT,CASSPRESSGNTIYF
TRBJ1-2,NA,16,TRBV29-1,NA,TGCAGCGTTGAAGGCCACAGGGACCGCCCGACGCTGGGCTACACCTTC,CSVEGHRDRPTLGYTF
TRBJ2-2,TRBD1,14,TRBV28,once,TGTGCCATGTCCCGGGACAGGGCCACCGGGGAGCTGTTTTTT,CAMSRDRATGELFF
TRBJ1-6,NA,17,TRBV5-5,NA,TGTGCCAGCAGCTTCCCCACAGACGCCCCGGATAATTCACCCCTCCACTTT,CASSFPTDAPDNSPLHF
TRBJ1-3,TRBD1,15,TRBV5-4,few,TGTGCCAGCAGCACTGACAGGGTCCCTGGAAACACCATATATTTT,CASSTDRVPGNTIYF
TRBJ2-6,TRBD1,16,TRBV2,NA,TGTGCCAGCAGTGATGGACAGGGAACTGGGGCCAACGTCCTGACTTTC,CASSDGQGTGANVLTF
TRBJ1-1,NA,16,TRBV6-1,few,TGTGCCAGCAGTGATACGGGGAGGGTAGTTCTACCTGAAGCTTTCTTT,CASSDTGRVVLPEAFF
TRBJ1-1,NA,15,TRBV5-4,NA,TGTGCCAGCAGCCTGCACCGAACTTTGAACACTGAAGCTTTCTTT,CASSLHRTLNTEAFF
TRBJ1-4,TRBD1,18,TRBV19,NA,TGTGCCAGTAGTTTACCTATGGGACAGGGCTTCTTTAATGAAAAACTGTTTTTT,CASSLPMGQGFFNEKLFF
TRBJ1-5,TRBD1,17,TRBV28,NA,TGTGCCAGCAGTTGGGGACAGGGGGGCTATAGCAATCAGCCCCAGCATTTT,CASSWGQGGYSNQPQHF
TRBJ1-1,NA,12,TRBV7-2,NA,TGTGCCAGCGCTAGACCCGGCTCGGAAGCTTTCTTT,CASARPGSEAFF